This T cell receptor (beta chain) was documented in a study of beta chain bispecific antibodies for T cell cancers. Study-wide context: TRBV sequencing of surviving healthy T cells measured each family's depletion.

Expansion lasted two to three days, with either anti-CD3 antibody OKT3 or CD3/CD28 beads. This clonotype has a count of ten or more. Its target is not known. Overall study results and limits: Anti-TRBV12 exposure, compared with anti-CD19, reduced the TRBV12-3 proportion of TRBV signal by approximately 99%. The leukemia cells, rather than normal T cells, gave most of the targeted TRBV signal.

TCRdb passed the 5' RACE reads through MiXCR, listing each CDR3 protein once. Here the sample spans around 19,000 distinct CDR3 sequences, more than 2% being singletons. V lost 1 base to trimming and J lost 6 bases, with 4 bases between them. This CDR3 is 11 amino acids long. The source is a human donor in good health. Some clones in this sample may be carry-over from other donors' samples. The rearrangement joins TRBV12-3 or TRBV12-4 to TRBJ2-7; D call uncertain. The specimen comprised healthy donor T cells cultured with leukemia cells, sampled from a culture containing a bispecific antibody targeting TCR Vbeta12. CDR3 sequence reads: CASSLGAEQYF. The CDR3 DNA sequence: TGTGCCAGCAGTTTAGGGGCCGAGCAGTACTTC.